This T cell receptor beta chain was sequenced during a study of long-term antiretroviral therapy in people with HIV. The CDR3 is made up of 15 amino acids. The germline CDR1 and CDR2 sequences are SGHDT and YYEEEE. V was cut by 2 bases and J by 7 bases, with 18 bases left in between. General study results and limits: Dating from the mid-2000s to the late 2010s, the blood was possibly obtained under older ART regimens. HIV repertoires spanned tighter CDR3 length ranges than controls did.

Run at survey level, the immunoSEQ assay was version v3.0. The study targeted 40,000-50,000 T-cell genomes per sample in sequencing. The protocol was immunoSEQ multiplex PCR, while the TCRdb copy is restricted to in-frame clones and leaves out a portion. The sample shows 30,000 to 40,000 clones, roughly 80% of them seen only once. To note about this clone: Its antigen is undetermined.

This TCR came from a man aged 18 to 29 with HIV. This chain joins TRBV5-6 and TRBJ1-2; maybe TRBD1 (5 bases). This specimen was unsorted PBMCs, taken 0.4 years before starting antiretroviral therapy. The CDR3, as DNA: TGTGCCAGCAGCTTCTTTTTCGGGGGGATCCCTGGCTACACCTTC. Residues: CASSFFFGGIPGYTF.